This is a list of T cell receptor beta chains from one sample in a study of graft-versus-host responses after intestinal transplantation. Their cognate antigens are unknown. Measured with immunoSEQ multiplex PCR; TCRdb has only the in-frame clones, and not every one. The table includes 95,000 to 150,000 clones, about 95% detected once. The input for sequencing was unstimulated CD8+ T cells sorted from spleen or lymph node cells, taken before intestinal transplant. The receptors here all came from a human donor who received an intestinal transplant. Each CDR3 is given with its conserved first and last residue. Each record gives: D gene, J gene, clone size, V gene, CDR3 protein, CDR3 DNA. The D gene is left open where the match is weak. Some rows have no size entry. The others give once, few or many, or a class for an expanded clone.

>TRBD2|TRBJ2-1|-|TRBV5-6
CASSLGLAYNEQFF
TGTGCCAGCAGCTTGGGACTAGCGTACAATGAGCAGTTCTTC
>-|TRBJ2-3|once|TRBV4-1
CASSQKEKETDTQYF
TGCGCCAGCAGCCAGAAAGAAAAGGAAACAGATACGCAGTATTTT
>-|TRBJ2-7|-|TRBV5-6
CASSPSGAPYEQYF
TGTGCCAGCAGCCCCTCGGGAGCCCCCTACGAGCAGTACTTC
>-|TRBJ2-2|-|TRBV11-2
CASSLKIASDYWSGELFF
TGTGCCAGCAGCCTAAAAATCGCTAGCGATTATTGGAGCGGGGAGCTGTTTTTT
>-|TRBJ1-2|once|TRBV28
CASSLVGQSNYGYTF
TGTGCCAGCAGTTTGGTAGGGCAGTCTAACTATGGCTACACCTTC
>TRBD2|TRBJ2-2|-|TRBV25-1
CASSERSGGRTGELFF
TGTGCCAGCAGTGAGAGGAGTGGCGGGAGGACCGGGGAGCTGTTTTTT
>-|TRBJ2-7|-|TRBV7-7
CASSLYQGTSYEQYF
TGTGCCAGCAGCTTATACCAGGGCACCTCCTACGAGCAGTACTTC
>TRBD2|TRBJ2-1|few|TRBV9
CASSTNSGGYNEQFF
TGTGCCAGCAGCACTAATAGCGGGGGCTACAATGAGCAGTTCTTC
>TRBD2|TRBJ2-3|-|TRBV10-2
CASRPLEGGMTDTQYF
TGCGCCAGCAGACCCCTCGAGGGAGGGATGACAGATACGCAGTATTTT
>TRBD2|TRBJ2-1|-|TRBV14
CASSQGFSLAAYNEQFF
TGTGCCAGCAGCCAAGGATTTAGTCTAGCGGCATACAATGAGCAGTTCTTC
>-|TRBJ2-7|-|TRBV28
CASRNRDSSFEQYF
TGTGCCAGCAGAAACCGGGACTCCTCTTTCGAGCAGTACTTC
>-|TRBJ1-1|-|TRBV9
CVSSSPQETEAFF
TGTGTCAGCAGCAGTCCACAGGAGACTGAAGCTTTCTTT
>TRBD2|TRBJ2-1|-|TRBV4-1
CASSPTGTSLYNEQFF
TGCGCCAGCAGCCCCACCGGGACTAGCCTTTACAATGAGCAGTTCTTC
>TRBD1|TRBJ1-5|-|TRBV6-5
CASRGLTGGAQPQHF
TGTGCCAGCAGAGGGCTGACAGGGGGCGCGCAGCCCCAGCATTTT
>-|TRBJ2-1|once|TRBV27
CASSLSLAGNEQFF
TGTGCCAGCAGTTTATCGCTGGCGGGGAATGAGCAGTTCTTC
>-|TRBJ1-2|once|TRBV5-5
CASSFRNGYGYTF
TGTGCCAGCAGCTTTAGAAACGGCTATGGCTACACCTTC
>-|TRBJ1-1|-|TRBV2
CASSDRLNTEAFF
TGTGCCAGCAGTGACAGGCTGAACACTGAAGCTTTCTTT
>-|TRBJ2-3|-|TRBV18
CASSFAGGTDTQYF
TGTGCCAGCTCATTCGCAGGGGGCACAGATACGCAGTATTTT
>TRBD1|TRBJ2-2|-|TRBV15
CATSRDRGEEGQGATGELFF
TGTGCCACCAGCAGAGATAGAGGAGAGGAGGGACAGGGTGCCACCGGGGAGCTGTTTTTT
>-|TRBJ2-7|-|TRBV6-1
CASRAGTPPNEQYF
TGTGCCAGCAGGGCCGGGACTCCACCCAACGAGCAGTACTTC
>-|TRBJ1-3|-|TRBV4-3
CASSQGGYGNTIYF
TGCGCCAGCAGCCAAGGAGGGTATGGAAACACCATATATTTT
>-|TRBJ2-7|-|TRBV4-2
CASSPTTAGYEQYF
TGTGCCAGCAGCCCAACGACGGCCGGCTACGAGCAGTACTTC
>TRBD1|TRBJ2-1|-|TRBV5-4
CASSRTGTGAFGNEQFF
TGTGCCAGCAGCCGTACCGGGACAGGGGCTTTCGGGAATGAGCAGTTCTTC
>-|TRBJ2-7|-|TRBV7-8
CASSLVRGRDEQYF
TGTGCCAGCAGCTTAGTCAGGGGTCGAGACGAGCAGTACTTC
>-|TRBJ2-7|-|TRBV9
CASSPQGLSYEQYF
TGTGCCAGCAGCCCCCAGGGACTTTCCTACGAGCAGTACTTC
>-|TRBJ1-1|-|TRBV7-9
CASSLGTTNTEAFF
TGTGCCAGCAGCTTAGGGACTACGAACACTGAAGCTTTCTTT
>TRBD1|TRBJ1-6|-|TRBV4-3
CASSQETGNDNSPLHF
TGCGCCAGCAGCCAAGAGACAGGGAATGATAATTCACCCCTCCACTTT
>-|TRBJ2-1|-|TRBV5-1
CASSADPYNEQFF
TGCGCCAGCAGCGCGGACCCCTACAATGAGCAGTTCTTC
>TRBD1|TRBJ2-4|-|TRBV6-1
CASSAGQGNIQYF
TGTGCCAGCAGCGCCGGACAGGGAAACATTCAGTACTTC
>TRBD1|TRBJ2-7|-|TRBV5-7
CASSQARDRGPISYEQYF
TGTGCCAGCAGCCAAGCTCGGGACAGGGGGCCCATCTCCTACGAGCAGTACTTC
>TRBD2|TRBJ2-5|-|TRBV5-8
CASSLGLAGVEETQYF
TGTGCCAGCAGCTTGGGACTAGCGGGAGTAGAAGAGACCCAGTACTTC
>TRBD1|TRBJ1-2|once|TRBV18
CASSPPAGGDGYTF
TGTGCCAGCTCACCACCTGCAGGGGGGGATGGCTACACCTTC
>TRBD2|TRBJ2-1|once|TRBV5-6
CASSIETSRWDEQFF
TGTGCCAGCAGCATAGAGACTAGCCGATGGGATGAGCAGTTCTTC